This T cell receptor beta chain was documented in a study of blood T cell repertoires in COVID-19. Study-wide context: Whether acute or convalescent, the COVID-19 samples came from the United States, Italy and Spain. PBMCs, B-cell-depleted T cells, or T cells were the source of the cDNA or gDNA that made up the material.

This CDR3 is built from 14 residues. Trimming stripped 4 bases from V and 1 base from J, with 10 bases between. Germline V gives CDR1 MGHRA, CDR2 YSYEKL. As processed by the authors: Amplification of reference gene primers provided the estimated nucleated cell counts. The protocol was immunoSEQ multiplex PCR, while the TCRdb copy is restricted to in-frame clones and leaves out a portion. V, J and clone size are taken as reported in that table, and D and trimming were inferred from the DNA itself. The sample includes around 230,000 clones, about four fifths seen only once; the top ten take roughly 2.7%.

Material: peripheral blood. This clonotype was obtained from a woman aged 40 to 55 with active or convalescent COVID-19. This chain links TRBV4-1 with TRBJ2-5; the D gene is possibly TRBD2 (5 bases). The CDR3 nucleotides read TGCGCCAGCAGCCGTCTGGGAGCCCAAGAGACCCAGTACTTC. Encoded protein: CASSRLGAQETQYF.